Listed below are T cell receptor beta chains from one sample, sequenced in a study of OX40 agonist ivuxolimab in advanced cancers. Profiling relied on immunoSEQ multiplex PCR, and the TCRdb table lists in-frame clones only, not all of them. The sample yields around 72,000 clones, 75% to 90% seen once. The sequencing here drew on CD4+ or CD8+ T cells sorted from blood, taken in a trial of the OX40 agonist ivuxolimab. The receptors stem from an adult with an advanced solid tumor such as melanoma, head and neck, liver or kidney cancer. Each CDR3 is given with its conserved first and last residue. Expanded clones are given a class, and other clones once, few, many or no size at all.

clone size	V gene	CDR3 protein
-	TRBV7-2	CASSLTEGRGYTF
-	TRBV28	CASSPRGRPRHEQYF
-	TRBV21-1	CASSKGPAPEAFF
-	TRBV11-2	CASSSRDRFSYEQYF
few	TRBV5-5	CASSARRGANTGELFF
-	TRBV10-2	CASSVTIQETQYF
-	TRBV28	CASSLGGGTNEKLFF
-	TRBV27	CASSYRRLAGLYEQYF
-	TRBV27	CASSRGTGGMYGTEAFF
-	TRBV28	CASRGPSETQYF
-	TRBV7-8	CASSSRGGRNNEQFF
-	TRBV10-3	CAISESTTVIGYTF
-	TRBV5-5	CASSLVGRGTGELFF
-	TRBV5-1	CASSSGPQETQYF
-	TRBV15	CATSRVGQGAFF
large	TRBV19	CASSLGGLEHNEQFF